These T cell receptor beta chains were read from a single sample in a study of cytomegalovirus exposure and HLA in healthy donors. This table comes from immunoSEQ multiplex PCR, and its TCRdb copy is limited to in-frame clones, with some not included. The sample shows roughly 290,000 clones, about 80% of them seen only once. Sequenced material: PBMCs. The receptors were sampled from a girl aged 2 to 9 in good health and CMV-seronegative. CDR3s include the opening cysteine and the closing phenylalanine or tryptophan. D genes are given only for firm matches. The size of a clone is reported for some rows only, either as once, few or many, or as a class for expanded clones.

clone_size j_call d_call v_call cdr3_aa cdr3_nt
- TRBJ1-5 - TRBV28 CASSSGQPQHF TGTGCCAGCAGTTCTGGCCAGCCCCAGCATTTT
- TRBJ2-5 - TRBV28 CASSRWTEETQYF TGTGCCAGCAGCCGCTGGACAGAAGAGACCCAGTACTTC
- TRBJ1-5 - TRBV6-5 CASSYSNRPLHQPQHF TGTGCCAGCAGTTACTCGAACAGGCCTCTCCATCAGCCCCAGCATTTT
- TRBJ1-2 - TRBV5-6 CASSFTRGGYTF TGTGCCAGCAGCTTTACCAGAGGTGGCTACACCTTC
- TRBJ2-1 TRBD1 TRBV7-9 CASSRGQGGNEQFF TGTGCCAGCAGCAGGGGACAGGGGGGCAATGAGCAGTTCTTC
- TRBJ1-2 - TRBV6-5 CASSVLQGWNGYTF TGTGCCAGCAGTGTCCTTCAGGGATGGAATGGCTACACCTTC
- TRBJ1-6 - TRBV2 CASRLRGADNSPLHF TGTGCCAGCAGGCTCAGGGGTGCGGATAATTCACCCCTCCACTTT
few TRBJ1-2 - TRBV5-1 CASSLGQLSLYGYTF TGCGCCAGCAGCTTAGGACAGCTTTCCCTATATGGCTACACCTTC
once TRBJ1-5 - TRBV10-3 CAIRGGSNQPQHF TGTGCCATCAGGGGAGGTAGCAATCAGCCCCAGCATTTT
- TRBJ2-3 TRBD2 TRBV29-1 CSVGSGVPPLQYF TGCAGCGTGGGTAGCGGGGTACCTCCCCTGCAGTATTTT
- TRBJ2-3 TRBD1 TRBV2 CASSLLTGGTDTQYF TGTGCCAGCAGTTTACTGACAGGGGGGACAGATACGCAGTATTTT
- TRBJ1-3 - TRBV15 CATSRPRGAGNTIYF TGTGCCACCAGCAGACCTAGAGGTGCTGGAAACACCATATATTTT
- TRBJ2-2 - TRBV7-8 CASSLVGRSGPQSGELFF TGTGCCAGCAGCTTAGTTGGTAGAAGCGGACCACAATCCGGGGAGCTGTTTTTT
- TRBJ1-2 TRBD1 TRBV15 CATSLQGFTGYGYTF TGTGCCACCAGTCTACAGGGGTTCACTGGCTATGGCTACACCTTC
- TRBJ2-6 - TRBV6-4 CASSAQGIGAGANVLTF TGTGCCAGCAGTGCCCAGGGAATTGGCGCTGGGGCCAACGTCCTGACTTTC
- TRBJ2-2 - TRBV11-2 CASSPYTGELFF TGTGCCAGCAGCCCCTACACCGGGGAGCTGTTTTTT
- TRBJ1-2 TRBD1 TRBV4-1 CASSHPFRTGEGYTF TGCGCCAGCAGCCACCCCTTTAGGACAGGGGAGGGCTACACCTTC
- TRBJ2-2 TRBD2 TRBV5-1 CASSRDSGRPTGELFF TGCGCCAGCAGCCGGGATAGCGGGAGGCCCACCGGGGAGCTGTTTTTT
few TRBJ1-1 TRBD1 TRBV9 CASSGQTGVGAFF TGTGCCAGCAGCGGCCAGACAGGGGTCGGAGCTTTCTTT
- TRBJ1-1 TRBD1 TRBV15 CATSGYRGDNTEAFF TGTGCCACCAGCGGTTACAGGGGGGACAACACTGAAGCTTTCTTT
- TRBJ2-7 - TRBV30 CAWSVRGNEQYF TGTGCCTGGAGTGTAAGGGGGAACGAGCAGTACTTC
- TRBJ2-1 TRBD2 TRBV7-9 CASSLTSGGRLYNEQFF TGTGCCAGCAGCTTGACTAGCGGGGGGCGGCTCTACAATGAGCAGTTCTTC
once TRBJ2-7 TRBD1 TRBV27 CASSSRQGAYEQYF TGTGCCAGCAGCTCAAGACAGGGGGCCTACGAGCAGTACTTC
- TRBJ2-1 TRBD2 TRBV7-8 CASSRELAGGYNEQFF TGTGCCAGCAGCCGGGAGTTAGCGGGGGGCTACAATGAGCAGTTCTTC
- TRBJ1-5 - TRBV30 CAWSVRLAEGQPQHF TGTGCCTGGAGTGTAAGGTTGGCAGAGGGCCAGCCCCAGCATTTT
- TRBJ1-6 TRBD1 TRBV14 CASSRTGGDSPLHF TGTGCCAGCAGCAGGACAGGAGGAGATTCACCCCTCCACTTT